A selection of T cell receptor beta chains follows, all from one sample in a study of T cell responses to AZD1222 COVID-19 vaccine. TCRdb's copy holds only in-frame clones and misses some; the assay was immunoSEQ multiplex PCR. The sample includes about 110,000 clones, about 90% of them seen just once. Sequences were derived from peripheral blood, sampled on day 0 of AZD1222 vaccination. Receptors originate from an adult in good health. Both conserved end residues are part of each CDR3. Each record gives: V gene, J gene, clone size, D gene, CDR3 protein, CDR3 DNA. The D gene is left open where the match is weak. Expanded clones get a size class; other rows say once, few or many, or leave the size out.

TRBV3-1/TRBV3-2	TRBJ1-1	.	.	CASSQGVFGTEAFF	TGTGCCAGCAGCCAAGGGGTCTTTGGCACTGAAGCTTTCTTT
TRBV6-5	TRBJ1-1	.	.	CASSYYGRENTEAFF	TGTGCCAGCAGTTATTATGGGCGGGAGAACACTGAAGCTTTCTTT
TRBV19	TRBJ2-7	once	.	CASSPTLVGAYEQYF	TGTGCCAGTAGCCCCACCTTAGTAGGTGCCTACGAGCAGTACTTC
TRBV3-1/TRBV3-2	TRBJ1-2	.	.	CASSQGARFGYTF	TGTGCCAGCAGCCAAGGGGCCAGGTTCGGCTACACCTTC
TRBV5-6	TRBJ1-6	.	.	CASSPDGSYNSPLHF	TGTGCCAGCAGCCCGGACGGGTCCTATAATTCACCCCTCCACTTT
TRBV3-1/TRBV3-2	TRBJ1-1	.	.	CASSQEGDGNTEAFF	TGTGCCAGCAGCCAAGAGGGAGACGGAAACACTGAAGCTTTCTTT
TRBV10-3	TRBJ2-3	.	TRBD2	CAIRESSGNTDTQYF	TGTGCCATCAGAGAGTCAAGCGGGAACACAGATACGCAGTATTTT
TRBV27	TRBJ1-2	.	.	CASSFVQGDGYTF	TGTGCCAGCAGTTTCGTACAAGGAGATGGCTACACCTTC
TRBV6-1	TRBJ1-1	once	.	CASSERGHTEAFF	TGTGCCAGCAGTGAACGGGGCCACACTGAAGCTTTCTTT
TRBV30	TRBJ2-2	.	.	CAWSLGYTGELFF	TGTGCCTGGAGTCTGGGGTATACCGGGGAGCTGTTTTTT
TRBV7-9	TRBJ2-7	.	.	CASSPGRSDYEQYF	TGTGCCAGCAGCCCGGGACGGTCGGACTACGAGCAGTACTTC
TRBV6-5	TRBJ1-1	.	.	CASSYEGRTEAFF	TGTGCCAGCAGTTACGAGGGCAGGACTGAAGCTTTCTTT
TRBV2	TRBJ2-5	.	.	CASSARSETQYF	TGTGCCAGCAGTGCACGGTCGGAGACCCAGTACTTC
TRBV5-5	TRBJ1-1	.	.	CASSPGRSAEAFF	TGTGCCAGCAGCCCCGGGAGGTCGGCTGAAGCTTTCTTT
TRBV19	TRBJ1-6	.	.	CASSIAGAESPLHF	TGTGCCAGTAGTATTGCGGGGGCAGAGTCACCCCTCCACTTT
TRBV11-2	TRBJ1-6	.	.	CASRKGGFGSPLHF	TGTGCCAGCAGAAAGGGGGGTTTCGGTTCACCCCTCCACTTT
TRBV5-1	TRBJ2-1	.	TRBD2	CASSLEASGRPNEQFF	TGCGCCAGCAGCTTGGAGGCTAGCGGGAGGCCCAATGAGCAGTTCTTC
TRBV4-2	TRBJ2-5	.	.	CASSQERGRETQYF	TGTGCCAGCAGCCAAGAACGAGGGAGAGAGACCCAGTACTTC
TRBV10-2	TRBJ2-3	.	.	CASNTPQSDTQYF	TGCGCCAGCAATACCCCGCAGTCAGATACGCAGTATTTT
TRBV7-9	TRBJ2-1	once	TRBD2	CASSLGGNLAYNEQFF	TGTGCCAGCAGCTTGGGAGGGAATCTTGCCTACAATGAGCAGTTCTTC
TRBV3-1/TRBV3-2	TRBJ1-4	.	.	CASSPRGVNEKLFF	TGTGCCAGCAGCCCCCGCGGAGTTAATGAAAAACTGTTTTTT
TRBV7-2	TRBJ2-7	.	.	CASSLAGGGTEQYF	TGTGCCAGCAGCTTAGCAGGGGGGGGTACCGAGCAGTACTTC
TRBV12-5	TRBJ1-2	.	TRBD1	CASGLGQGYYGYTF	TGTGCTAGTGGTTTGGGACAGGGGTACTATGGCTACACCTTC
TRBV12-3/TRBV12-4	TRBJ2-7	.	.	CASSLEGYEQYF	TGTGCCAGCAGTTTAGAGGGATACGAGCAGTACTTC
TRBV11-2	TRBJ2-7	.	TRBD2	CASSGSGSLSYEQYF	TGTGCCAGCAGCGGTAGCGGGAGCCTCTCCTACGAGCAGTACTTC
TRBV12-3/TRBV12-4	TRBJ2-1	.	TRBD1	CASILQGTEQFF	TGTGCCAGCATCCTACAGGGGACTGAGCAGTTCTTC
TRBV7-2	TRBJ2-5	.	TRBD2	CASSAWGGVETQYF	TGTGCCAGCAGCGCCTGGGGGGGGGTGGAGACCCAGTACTTC
TRBV7-6	TRBJ2-5	.	.	CASSLAQGGPQYF	TGTGCCAGCAGCTTAGCTCAGGGGGGACCCCAGTACTTC
TRBV30	TRBJ1-4	.	.	CAWSAPLGWAPGEKLFF	TGTGCCTGGAGTGCCCCCTTAGGATGGGCTCCGGGGGAAAAACTGTTTTTT
TRBV10-3	TRBJ2-3	.	TRBD2	CAITGGATDTQYF	TGTGCCATCACGGGGGGGGCGACAGATACGCAGTATTTT
TRBV12-3/TRBV12-4	TRBJ1-2	.	TRBD1	CASTRTGFGYTF	TGTGCCAGCACCCGGACAGGGTTCGGCTACACCTTC
TRBV10-3	TRBJ1-3	.	.	CAISESRDGNTIYF	TGTGCCATCAGTGAATCCAGGGATGGAAACACCATATATTTT
TRBV10-3	TRBJ1-6	.	.	CAISGGGNSPLHF	TGTGCCATCAGTGGTGGGGGAAATTCACCCCTCCACTTT
TRBV5-1	TRBJ1-3	many	.	CASQPGAPNSGNTIYF	TGCGCCAGCCAGCCGGGGGCCCCAAACTCTGGAAACACCATATATTTT
TRBV30	TRBJ1-1	.	.	CAWTKDGNTEAFF	TGTGCCTGGACCAAGGACGGGAACACTGAAGCTTTCTTT
TRBV12-5	TRBJ2-3	.	TRBD2	CASGLGLAGGGTDTQYF	TGTGCTAGTGGTTTGGGACTAGCGGGAGGGGGGACAGATACGCAGTATTTT
TRBV5-1	TRBJ1-4	once	.	CASSLGQGSEKLFF	TGCGCCAGCAGCTTGGGGCAGGGGAGTGAAAAACTGTTTTTT
TRBV12-5	TRBJ2-6	few	.	CASGLDRGAGANVLTF	TGTGCTAGTGGTTTGGATCGGGGCGCTGGGGCCAACGTCCTGACTTTC
TRBV6-6	TRBJ1-1	few	.	CASSSGTNTEAFF	TGTGCCAGCAGCTCCGGCACGAACACTGAAGCTTTCTTT
TRBV3-1/TRBV3-2	TRBJ1-5	.	TRBD1	CASSPQGAQPQHF	TGTGCCAGCAGTCCACAGGGGGCTCAGCCCCAGCATTTT
TRBV7-2	TRBJ2-7	.	.	CASSPNAGAYEQYF	TGTGCCAGCAGCCCGAACGCCGGGGCCTACGAGCAGTACTTC
TRBV7-5	TRBJ2-1	.	.	CARSLAVLTSYNEQFF	TGTGCCAGAAGCTTAGCGGTCCTAACCTCCTACAATGAGCAGTTCTTC
TRBV30	TRBJ1-1	.	TRBD1	CAWSSSQGETEAFF	TGTGCCTGGAGTTCTTCGCAGGGGGAGACTGAAGCTTTCTTT
TRBV7-3	TRBJ1-2	once	.	CASSLMNRRAEGNGYTF	TGTGCCAGCAGCTTAATGAACCGCAGGGCTGAGGGGAATGGCTACACCTTC
TRBV7-2	TRBJ1-3	.	TRBD1	CASSAGTGNGNTIYF	TGTGCCAGCAGCGCCGGGACAGGGAATGGAAACACCATATATTTT
TRBV27	TRBJ2-7	once	.	CASSFDVSYEQYF	TGTGCCAGCAGTTTTGATGTCTCCTACGAGCAGTACTTC
TRBV19	TRBJ2-3	.	TRBD2	CARSRTRADTQYF	TGTGCCAGATCTAGGACTAGGGCAGATACGCAGTATTTT
TRBV19	TRBJ1-2	.	.	CASSIMGLSYGYTF	TGTGCCAGTAGTATAATGGGGCTTTCCTATGGCTACACCTTC
TRBV12-3/TRBV12-4	TRBJ2-5	.	TRBD2	CASRLAGGGTQYF	TGTGCCAGCAGACTAGCGGGGGGAGGGACCCAGTACTTC
TRBV29-1	TRBJ2-4	.	TRBD1	CSVRQGSLAKNIQYF	TGCAGCGTAAGACAGGGTAGTCTAGCCAAAAACATTCAGTACTTC